This is a list of T cell receptor beta chains from one sample in a study of control samples from healthy donors and cancer patients. Profiling relied on immunoSEQ multiplex PCR, and the TCRdb table lists in-frame clones only, not all of them. There are about 120,000 clones in the sample; about 88% occur only once, and about 2.5% lies in the top ten. Sequenced: blood. Receptors were obtained from a woman in her seventies in good health. CDR3s include the opening cysteine and the closing phenylalanine or tryptophan. The order of the fields is D gene, J gene, clone size, V gene, CDR3 protein, CDR3 DNA. The D gene is left open where the match is weak. Clone size is not always given. Where it is, it says once, few, many or a class for expanded clones.

>TRBD1|TRBJ2-2|.|TRBV5-1
CASSPDRVEAGELFF
TGCGCCAGCAGCCCGGACAGGGTTGAGGCCGGGGAGCTGTTTTTT
>.|TRBJ2-2|once|TRBV11-3
CASSYQTAGAELFF
TGTGCCAGCAGCTACCAAACCGCAGGGGCCGAGCTGTTTTTT
>.|TRBJ1-2|.|TRBV20-1
CSASSGTNYGYTF
TGCAGTGCTAGTAGCGGGACTAACTATGGCTACACCTTC
>.|TRBJ1-1|.|TRBV6-6
CASSYSRGVELAEAFF
TGTGCCAGCAGTTACTCTAGGGGAGTAGAATTAGCTGAAGCTTTCTTT
>.|TRBJ1-1|.|TRBV5-4
CASSLDMRPNTEAFF
TGTGCCAGCAGCTTGGATATGCGGCCGAACACTGAAGCTTTCTTT
>.|TRBJ2-7|.|TRBV28
CASSDWEQYF
TGTGCCAGCAGTGATTGGGAGCAGTACTTC
>.|TRBJ1-5|.|TRBV27
CASSAYPWGNQPQHF
TGTGCCAGCAGTGCCTACCCTTGGGGCAATCAGCCCCAGCATTTT
>.|TRBJ1-1|.|TRBV13
CASSLGWNTEAFF
TGTGCCAGCAGCTTAGGGTGGAACACTGAAGCTTTCTTT
>.|TRBJ2-2|.|TRBV25-1
CASSEFNGELFF
TGTGCCAGCAGTGAGTTTAACGGGGAGCTGTTTTTT
>.|TRBJ2-1|.|TRBV11-2
CASSQTVNEQFF
TGTGCCAGCAGCCAGACAGTAAATGAGCAGTTCTTC